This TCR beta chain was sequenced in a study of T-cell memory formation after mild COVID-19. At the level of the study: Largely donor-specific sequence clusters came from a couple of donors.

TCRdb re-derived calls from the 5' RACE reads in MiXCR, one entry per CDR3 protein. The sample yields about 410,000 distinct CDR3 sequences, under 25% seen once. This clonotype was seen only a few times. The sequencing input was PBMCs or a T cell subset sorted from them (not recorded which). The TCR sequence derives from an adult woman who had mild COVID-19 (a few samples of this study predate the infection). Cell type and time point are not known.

The CDR3 protein is CASSPTGNQETQYF. CDR3 in DNA: TGTGCCAGCAGCCCTACAGGGAATCAAGAGACCCAGTACTTC. The gene calls are TRBV7-9 and TRBJ2-5; TRBD1 might be the D (6 bases). V was shortened by 5 bases and J by 2 bases, with 12 bases between the two germline ends. CDR3 size: 14 residues. Germline loops: CDR1 SEHNR, CDR2 FQNEAQ (reference sequence).